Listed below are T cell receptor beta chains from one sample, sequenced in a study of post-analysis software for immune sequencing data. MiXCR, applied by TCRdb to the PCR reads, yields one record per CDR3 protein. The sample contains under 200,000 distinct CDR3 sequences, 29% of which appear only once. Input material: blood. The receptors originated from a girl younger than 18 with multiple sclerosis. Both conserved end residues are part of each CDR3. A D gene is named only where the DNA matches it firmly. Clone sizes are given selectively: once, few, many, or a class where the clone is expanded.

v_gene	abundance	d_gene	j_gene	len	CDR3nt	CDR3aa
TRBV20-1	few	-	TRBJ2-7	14	TGCAGTGCCATTGACACCGGCGGCTCCTACGAGCAGTACTTC	CSAIDTGGSYEQYF
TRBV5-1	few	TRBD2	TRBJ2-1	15	TGCGCCAGCAGCACTAGCGGGTGGAGCTACAATGAGCAGTTCTTC	CASSTSGWSYNEQFF
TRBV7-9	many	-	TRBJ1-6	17	TGTGCCAGCAGACCGGACAGTAAGAGCTCCTATAATTCACCCCTCCACTTT	CASRPDSKSSYNSPLHF
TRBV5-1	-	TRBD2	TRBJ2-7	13	TGCGCCAGCAGCCCAAGGACTAGTGACGAGCAGTACTTC	CASSPRTSDEQYF
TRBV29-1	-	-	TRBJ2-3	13	TGCAGCGTTGACGGGCAGACTATAGATACGCAGTATTTT	CSVDGQTIDTQYF
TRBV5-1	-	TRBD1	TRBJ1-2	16	TGCGCCAGCAGCCCTACCGGGACAGGTCCCATCTATGGCTACACCTTC	CASSPTGTGPIYGYTF
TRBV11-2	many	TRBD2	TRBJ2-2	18	TGTGCCAGCAGCCCAGGAGCTAGCGGGAGCGTTAGCACCGGGGAGCTGTTTTTT	CASSPGASGSVSTGELFF
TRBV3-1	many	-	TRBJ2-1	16	TGTGCCAGCAGCCCAAGGGACAATCGGAAGCACAATGAGCAGTTCTTC	CASSPRDNRKHNEQFF
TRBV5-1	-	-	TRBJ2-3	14	TGCGCCAGCAGCTGGGCCGGCCTCACAGATACGCAGTATTTT	CASSWAGLTDTQYF
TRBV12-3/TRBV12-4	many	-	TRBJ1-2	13	TGTGCCAGCAGTCCCGACAGAGAATATGGCTACACCTTC	CASSPDREYGYTF
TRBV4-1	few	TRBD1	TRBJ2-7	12	TGCGCCAGCAGCCAGACAGGGGTCGAGCAGTACTTC	CASSQTGVEQYF
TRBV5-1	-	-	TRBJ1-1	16	TGCGCCAGCAGGGCAGGGAAACAGGTATGGAGCGCTGAAGCTTTCTTT	CASRAGKQVWSAEAFF
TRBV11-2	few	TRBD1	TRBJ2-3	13	TGTGCCAGCAGTCCGACAGGGGTAGATACGCAGTATTTT	CASSPTGVDTQYF
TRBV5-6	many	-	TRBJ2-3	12	TGTGCCAGCAGCTCCCTCACAGATACGCAGTATTTT	CASSSLTDTQYF
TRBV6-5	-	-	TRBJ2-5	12	TGTGCCAGCAGCCGCAGGGGCAATGAGCAGTACTTC	CASSRRGNEQYF
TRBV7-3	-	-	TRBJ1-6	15	TGTGCCAGCAGCTCGATCGGTGCCGCAAATTCACCCCTCCACTTT	CASSSIGAANSPLHF
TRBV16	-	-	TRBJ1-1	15	TGTGCCAGCAGCCAATTTTCTGGGGGCGCGACTGAAGCTTTCTTT	CASSQFSGGATEAFF
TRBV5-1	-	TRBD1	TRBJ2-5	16	TGCGCCAGCAGCTTGGCCGGGACAGGTCCACAAGAGACCCAGTACTTC	CASSLAGTGPQETQYF
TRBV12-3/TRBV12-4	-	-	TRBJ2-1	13	TGTGCCAGCAGTTTATGGCTTACCAATGAGCAGTTCTTC	CASSLWLTNEQFF
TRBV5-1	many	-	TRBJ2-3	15	TGCGCCAGCAGCCTACCTCTAGGGGTCACAGATACGCAGTATTTT	CASSLPLGVTDTQYF
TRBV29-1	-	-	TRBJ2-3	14	TGCAGCGTTGAGGGTAGCGCGGGCACAGATACGCAGTATTTT	CSVEGSAGTDTQYF
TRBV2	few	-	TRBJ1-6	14	TGTGCCAGCAGCGGAGCAGGTGGAAGTTCACCCCTCCACTTT	CASSGAGGSSPLHF
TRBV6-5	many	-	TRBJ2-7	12	TGTGCCAGCAGTTATAACAACTACGAGCAGTACTTC	CASSYNNYEQYF
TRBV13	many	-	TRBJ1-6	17	TGTGCCAGCAGTTTCTCAGGGGCCTATGGATTGAATTCACCCCTCCACTTT	CASSFSGAYGLNSPLHF
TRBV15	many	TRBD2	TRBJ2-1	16	TGTGCCACCAGCAGAGGGTGGGAGGGAGTGTTCAATGAGCAGTTCTTC	CATSRGWEGVFNEQFF
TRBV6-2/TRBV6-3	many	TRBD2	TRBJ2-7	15	TGTGCCAGCGGAAACACTGGACTAGCGGCCTACGAGCAGTACTTC	CASGNTGLAAYEQYF
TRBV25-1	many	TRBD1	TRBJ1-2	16	TGTGCCAGCAGTGAAGTTGACAGGACAGGGAACTATGGCTACACCTTC	CASSEVDRTGNYGYTF
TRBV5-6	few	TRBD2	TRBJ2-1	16	TGTGCCAGCAGCGGCAACCTAGCGGGAGGGCCTCATGAGCAGTTCTTC	CASSGNLAGGPHEQFF
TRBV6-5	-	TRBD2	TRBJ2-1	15	TGTGCCAGCAGTTACGGGACTAGCGGGAACAATGAGCAGTTCTTC	CASSYGTSGNNEQFF
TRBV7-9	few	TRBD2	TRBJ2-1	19	TGTGCCAGCAGCCCGCAGGAGTTGAGCGGGACGACCTCCTACAATGAGCAGTTCTTC	CASSPQELSGTTSYNEQFF
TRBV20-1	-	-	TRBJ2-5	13	TGCAGTGCTGCAGGGTCACTACTCGAGACCCAGTACTTC	CSAAGSLLETQYF
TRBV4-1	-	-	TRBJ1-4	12	TGCGCCAGCAGCCCGCCGGGGGAAAAACTGTTTTTT	CASSPPGEKLFF
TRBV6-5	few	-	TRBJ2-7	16	TGTGCCAGCAGTTACCCTGGGGCAGGGTCAGCCTACGAGCAGTACTTC	CASSYPGAGSAYEQYF